The next 25 T cell receptor beta chains were all read from a single sample in a study of cytomegalovirus exposure and HLA in healthy donors. Researchers ran the PCR with 60 Vbeta and 13 Jbeta primers. Measured with immunoSEQ multiplex PCR; TCRdb has only the in-frame clones, and not every one. The data hold about 110,000 clones, with roughly 70% observed a single time. Sequencing was done on a sample of PBMCs. Receptors originate from a woman aged 35 to 49 in good health and CMV-seropositive.

J is TRBJ1-4 and V is TRBV27; D is uncertain. Germline CDR1 reads MNHEY; CDR2 reads SMNVEV (reference sequence). The CDR3 has 14 residues. Deletions cut 2 bases from V and 5 bases from J, with 9 bases between. The CDR3 DNA follows: TGTGCCAGCAGTTTAGGAGGGAGGAATGAAAAACTGTTTTTT. This sequence encodes CASSLGGRNEKLFF.

The V gene is TRBV6-1, the J gene TRBJ1-6, with TRBD1 matching 9 bases. The CDR3 contains 15 residues. The germline V gene encodes CDR1 MNHNS and CDR2 SASEGT. Losses at the gene ends were 6 bases for V and 0 bases for J; bases not matched to a gene: 0. The CDR3 loop is CASRDRGSYNSPLHF. In nucleotides, the CDR3 is TGTGCCAGCAGGGACAGGGGCTCCTATAATTCACCCCTCCACTTT.

This clone was detected only a few times. The identical CDR3 is also encoded by other nucleotide sequences in the sample. The gene calls are TRBV5-1 and TRBJ1-4; 7 nucleotides agree with TRBD1. CDR1 is SGHRS and CDR2 is YFSETQ in the germline V gene. Germline trimming cut 1 base from V and 0 bases from J; bases unmatched to any gene: 0. This CDR3 is built from 15 residues. The CDR3 reads CASSLTGATNEKLFF. DNA of the CDR3: TGCGCCAGCAGCTTGACAGGGGCAACTAATGAAAAACTGTTTTTT.

The chain couples TRBV6-1 to TRBJ2-1, with a tentative D call TRBD1 (5 bases). Germline CDR1 reads MNHNS; CDR2 reads SASEGT. CDR3 length: 14 amino acids. V dropped 3 bases and J dropped 6 bases, with 12 bases sitting between them. The CDR3 loop is CASSDKGASNEQFF. The CDR3 bases are TGTGCCAGCAGTGACAAAGGGGCGTCCAATGAGCAGTTCTTC.

The chain recombines TRBV5-1 with TRBJ2-1, with 14 bases aligning to TRBD2. After removal of 4 bases from V and 8 bases from J, the junction contained 5 bases not matched to a gene. The germline V gene encodes CDR1 SGHRS and CDR2 YFSETQ. This CDR3 has 15 amino acids. In DNA form, the CDR3 reads TGCGCCAGCAGCACCGGGACTAGCGGGGGCTATGAGCAGTTCTTC. Protein: CASSTGTSGGYEQFF.

V and J are TRBV9 and TRBJ1-2; no firm D call. This CDR3 spans 15 amino acids. V was pared by 0 bases and J by 7 bases, with 16 bases between. Germline values: CDR1 SGDLS, CDR2 YYNGEE. The CDR3 nucleotides read TGTGCCAGCAGCGTAGGAGATGGCGTCACGGGTGGCTACACCTTC. Its translation: CASSVGDGVTGGYTF.

The rearrangement joins TRBV4-1 to TRBJ1-3; 10 nucleotides match TRBD1. V lost 6 bases and J lost 3; bases outside the gene matches: 14. This CDR3 has 18 amino acids. CDR1 is MGHRA, CDR2 YSYEKL, per germline. Here the CDR3 reads CASRNPGQGLKGGNTIYF. CDR3 nucleotides: TGCGCCAGCAGAAACCCGGGACAGGGGTTAAAAGGTGGAAACACCATATATTTT.

Concerning this clone: An end of the junction differs from the germline gene, which may be a read error. The chain employs TRBV5-1 and TRBJ2-2, with TRBD2 matching 10 bases. The CDR3 totals 15 residues. Germline V gene data show CDR1 as SGHRS and CDR2 as YFSETQ. Here the CDR3 reads CASSLGLAKTGELFF. CDR3 sequence (DNA): TGCGCCAGCAGCCTGGGACTAGCGAAAACCGGGGAGCTGTTTTTT.

CDR3 amino acids: CASSDGTSAGELFF. The CDR3 bases are TGTGCCAGCAGTGACGGGACTAGCGCCGGGGAGCTGTTTTTT. The rearrangement joins TRBV6-4 to TRBJ2-2; 10 bases align to TRBD2. The CDR3 contains 14 residues. J gave up 6 bases and V 2 bases, and 0 bases lay outside the gene matches. Germline CDR1 MRHNA, CDR2 SNTAGT.

The chain is built from TRBV30 and TRBJ1-2, with TRBD1 matching 9 bases. The V gene's germline CDR1 is GTSNPN and CDR2 SVGIG (reference sequence). J gave up 6 bases and V 6 bases, and 8 bases lay outside the gene matches. The CDR3 is 13 amino acids. The DNA for the CDR3 is TGTGCCTGCAGCCCAGGGACAGGGAATGGCTACACCTTC. Amino acid sequence: CACSPGTGNGYTF.

V and J are TRBV10-3 and TRBJ2-1, with D possibly matching TRBD1 (5 bases). Trimming left V 8 bases short and J 5 bases short, with 22 bases between. This CDR3 is 16 amino acids long. Per germline, CDR1 ENHRY and CDR2 SYGVKD. CDR3: CAIRDSQGRRNNEQFF. The CDR3 DNA reads as TGTGCCATCCGCGATAGCCAGGGCCGAAGAAACAATGAGCAGTTCTTC.

This clone was seen only a few times. V and J are TRBV6-5 and TRBJ1-1, with 7 nucleotides matching TRBD1. Germline V gene lookup returns CDR1 MNHEY and CDR2 SVGAGI. J was trimmed by 1 base and V by 6 bases; bases with no gene match: 5. The CDR3 is 14 amino acids. The CDR3: CASSPGQENTEAFF. The CDR3 nucleotides are TGTGCCAGCAGCCCAGGACAGGAGAACACTGAAGCTTTCTTT.

The chain employs TRBV2 and TRBJ2-4, with TRBD2 as a possible D gene (6 bases). In germline, CDR1 is SNHLY, CDR2 FYNNEI. This CDR3 contains 14 residues. V dropped 3 bases and J dropped 9 bases, with 15 bases sitting between them. The CDR3 DNA reads as TGTGCCAGCAGTGACCAACTAGCCTCCACCATTCAGTACTTC. Its protein product is CASSDQLASTIQYF.

The V and J genes are TRBV5-1 and TRBJ2-7, with a tentative D call TRBD1 (5 bases). CDR3 length: 13 residues. Germline values: CDR1 SGHRS, CDR2 YFSETQ. The V end was cut by 7 bases, the J end by 5 bases, with 16 bases between. CDR3 nucleotides: TGCGCCAGCGGACAAACGCCCAGCCACGAGCAGTACTTC. This gives the protein CASGQTPSHEQYF.

This clone was seen a handful of times. The gene calls are TRBV9 and TRBJ1-2; 11 bases line up with TRBD1. The CDR3 has 16 amino acids. Germline V gene sequence: CDR1 SGDLS, CDR2 YYNGEE. Trimming removed 4 bases from V and 8 bases from J; junction bases left unmatched: 13. The CDR3 DNA is TGTGCCAGCAGCCCCCGGACAGGGGGCGCCGCGGAAGGCTACACCTTC. Protein sequence: CASSPRTGGAAEGYTF.

The rearrangement joins TRBV15 to TRBJ2-7; 8 bases map to TRBD2. The CDR3 totals 13 residues. Germline V CDR1 and CDR2: LNHNV, YYDKDF (reference sequence). Germline trimming cut 11 bases from V and 2 bases from J; bases unmatched to any gene: 8. CDR3 region: CAAGRDGPYEQYF. In nucleotides, the CDR3 is TGTGCCGCCGGGAGGGACGGCCCCTACGAGCAGTACTTC.

For this clone: Additional DNA sequences in this sample encode the identical CDR3. The chain carries TRBV19 and TRBJ1-2, with TRBD1 matching over 9 bases. The V gene end was trimmed by 4 bases and the J gene end by 6 bases; junction bases not matched to a gene: 3. Germline values: CDR1 LNHDA, CDR2 SQIVND (reference sequence). This CDR3 spans 13 amino acids. The CDR3 sequence: CASSTTGGDGYTF. The CDR3 coding sequence is TGTGCCAGTAGTACTACAGGGGGCGATGGCTACACCTTC.

V usage is TRBV11-2 and J usage is TRBJ2-2, with TRBD1 identical over 7 bases. Germline lookup yields CDR1 SGHAT and CDR2 FQNNGV. The CDR3 consists of 13 residues. The V gene end was trimmed by 7 bases and the J gene end by 5 bases; junction bases not matched to a gene: 4. The CDR3 sequence: CASTKGATGELFF. The DNA of the CDR3 is TGTGCCAGCACCAAGGGGGCGACCGGGGAGCTGTTTTTT.

This clone has only one observation. J is TRBJ2-2 and V is TRBV2; 9 positions agree with TRBD2. The V gene's germline CDR1 is SNHLY and CDR2 FYNNEI. CDR3 length: 14 residues. With 5 bases clipped from V and 5 bases from J, the junction kept 3 bases outside the gene matches. The CDR3 region is CASSFTSGTGELFF. The CDR3, as DNA: TGTGCCAGCAGTTTTACTAGCGGGACCGGGGAGCTGTTTTTT.

Comments on this clone: This sample includes further DNA sequences coding for the same CDR3. The rearrangement links TRBV10-1 to TRBJ2-5; TRBD1 might be the D (5 bases). CDR1 and CDR2 (germline): WNHNN, SYGVQD (reference sequence). V shed 0 bases and J shed 1 base, with 6 bases lying between them. CDR3 size: 14 residues. CDR3 region: CASSESGAQETQYF. Here the CDR3 DNA reads TGCGCCAGCAGTGAGTCTGGGGCCCAAGAGACCCAGTACTTC.

The chain carries TRBV19 and TRBJ2-4, with TRBD2 matching 8 bases. From germline, CDR1 is LNHDA and CDR2 SQIVND (reference sequence). CDR3 length: 20 residues. V was clipped by 3 bases and J by 0 bases; unmatched bases: 16. CDR3 coding DNA: TGTGCCAGTAGTATCTCTGGTGCCGAGCGGGGGTTCTTAGCCAAAAACATTCAGTACTTC. This encodes CASSISGAERGFLAKNIQYF.

V is TRBV7-2 and J is TRBJ2-2; TRBD2 aligns across 8 bases. The CDR3 extends over 14 amino acids. The junction had 6 bases not matched to a gene; V was cut back by 8 bases and J by 4 bases. Per germline, CDR1 SGHTA and CDR2 FQGNSA. CDR3 loop: CASGRGGGTGELFF. The CDR3 DNA sequence: TGTGCCAGCGGCCGGGGGGGAGGCACCGGGGAGCTGTTTTTT. The full variable domain, completed using reference TRBV7-2 and TRBJ2-2, is GAGVSQSPSNKVTEKGKDVELRCDPISGHTALYWYRQSLGQGLEFLIYFQGNSAPDKSGLPSDRFSAERTGGSVSTLTIQRTQQEDSAVYLCASGRGGGTGELFFGEGSRLTVL.

In this sample, this clone turned up a few times. This chain uses TRBV6-5 with TRBJ1-2, with D uncertain. Trimming removed 5 bases from V and 2 bases from J, with 9 bases in between. Germline V gene sequence: CDR1 MNHEY, CDR2 SVGAGI. This CDR3 has 13 residues. The CDR3 bases are TGTGCCAGCAGTCCGGTTCGGAACTATGGCTACACCTTC. Amino acids: CASSPVRNYGYTF.

This sequence joins TRBV6-5 and TRBJ1-2, with D possibly TRBD1 on 5 matching bases. The CDR3 has 14 amino acids. Germline CDR1 and CDR2: MNHEY and SVGAGI. The V gene lost 0 bases and the J gene lost 4 bases, with 9 bases spanning the gap. The CDR3 bases are TGTGCCAGCAGTTACTCGCGAGACAGCTATGGCTACACCTTC. Residues: CASSYSRDSYGYTF.

V and J are TRBV27 and TRBJ2-3, with 7 bases fitting TRBD2. The V gene's germline CDR1 is MNHEY and CDR2 SMNVEV (reference sequence). The CDR3 has 13 residues. Losses at the gene ends were 4 bases for V and 4 bases for J; bases not matched to a gene: 2. CDR3 nucleotides: TGTGCCAGCAGTTGGGGAGGGGCAGATACGCAGTATTTT. Translating gives CASSWGGADTQYF.